A selection of T cell receptor beta chains follows, all from one sample in a study of tumor-infiltrating lymphocytes in localized non-small cell lung cancer. Assay: immunoSEQ multiplex PCR; the TCRdb copy retains only in-frame clones and omits some. Here the sample spans about 13,000 clones, roughly 80% being singletons. Sample: lung tumor tissue. These receptors came from a human donor with non-small cell lung cancer. CDR3s include the opening cysteine and the closing phenylalanine or tryptophan. The order of the fields is CDR3 length, J gene, clone size, V gene, D gene, CDR3 DNA, CDR3 protein. A D gene is named only where the DNA matches it firmly. The listing skips clone size in some rows; elsewhere it reads once, few, many or a size class.

16	TRBJ1-1	NA	TRBV19	TRBD1	TGTGCCAGTAGTAACCGGGACAGGGGAGGTTGGACTGAAGCTTTCTTT	CASSNRDRGGWTEAFF
14	TRBJ1-6	NA	TRBV10-3	NA	TGTGCCATCAGGGACCGACTAGATAATTCACCCCTCCACTTT	CAIRDRLDNSPLHF
14	TRBJ1-6	once	TRBV2	NA	TGTGCCAGCAGTGAAAGGGGATCTAATTCACCCCTCCACTTT	CASSERGSNSPLHF
14	TRBJ2-7	NA	TRBV2	TRBD1	TGTGCCAGCACCCCGACAGGGGGGCTCCACGAGCAGTACTTC	CASTPTGGLHEQYF
15	TRBJ1-2	NA	TRBV28	TRBD1	TGTGCCAGCAGTAGCGCGACAGGGGGGAAATATGGCTACACCTTC	CASSSATGGKYGYTF
14	TRBJ1-1	NA	TRBV10-1	NA	TGCGCCAGCAGCAAGGGCAGGGTGAACACTGAAGCTTTCTTT	CASSKGRVNTEAFF
13	TRBJ2-7	NA	TRBV6-5	NA	TGTGCCAGCAGCCGGGGTTTGGCTCACGAGCAGTACTTC	CASSRGLAHEQYF
17	TRBJ2-3	once	TRBV4-2	TRBD2	TGTGCCAGCAGCCCCCGAGGTAGCGTAGCGGGGGGTGATACGCAGTATTTT	CASSPRGSVAGGDTQYF
13	TRBJ1-1	NA	TRBV2	NA	TGTGCCAGCAGTGGGGACGGTAACACTGAAGCTTTCTTT	CASSGDGNTEAFF
14	TRBJ2-7	NA	TRBV2	TRBD2	TGTGCCAGCAGTCTTAGCGGGAGGAACTACGAGCAGTACTTC	CASSLSGRNYEQYF
15	TRBJ1-4	NA	TRBV9	NA	TGTGCCAGCAGCGTAGTAGGGGGGGATAGCGGAAAACTGTTTTTT	CASSVVGGDSGKLFF
17	TRBJ2-4	NA	TRBV7-2	TRBD1	TGTGCCAGCAGCCCGCCCACCGGGACAGTAGCCAAAAACATTCAGTACTTC	CASSPPTGTVAKNIQYF
16	TRBJ2-7	once	TRBV2	TRBD2	TGTGCCAGCAGGCCGGGACTAGCGGGGGGGTCCTACGAGCAGTACTTC	CASRPGLAGGSYEQYF
13	TRBJ1-3	NA	TRBV6-4	NA	TGTGCCAGCAGTGACTCGACTGGAAACACCATATATTTT	CASSDSTGNTIYF
14	TRBJ1-3	NA	TRBV27	NA	TGTGCCAGCAGTCCGCAGACAACAGGAAACACCATATATTTT	CASSPQTTGNTIYF
14	TRBJ2-5	few	TRBV7-6	NA	TGTGCCAGCAGCTTAGGGGGGCAGGGAGAGACCCAGTACTTC	CASSLGGQGETQYF
15	TRBJ1-2	few	TRBV5-1	NA	TGCGCCAGCAGCTTGGCCTCGCAGGGCGGCTATGGCTACACCTTC	CASSLASQGGYGYTF
13	TRBJ1-1	NA	TRBV7-2	NA	TGTGCCAGCAGCTATAGGGGGGGGTTAGAAGCTTTCTTT	CASSYRGGLEAFF
15	TRBJ1-2	NA	TRBV18	TRBD1	TGTGCCAGCTCCCCAGGCCAGGGGGCTAACTATGGCTACACCTTC	CASSPGQGANYGYTF
16	TRBJ2-5	NA	TRBV2	TRBD2	TGTGCCAGCAGTATCCTAGCGGGGGGATCCCAAGAGACCCAGTACTTC	CASSILAGGSQETQYF